This passage covers 3 T cell receptor beta chains from one sample sequenced in a study of T cell responses to AZD1222 COVID-19 vaccine listed by TCRdb under 2021. The method behind the library was the immunoSEQ multiplex PCR assay. This is the immuneACCESS table as TCRdb keeps it, with only in-frame sequences that have V and J called. A part of the clones is gone; compared with another copy, unresolved V genes explain less than half, and the rest is unexplained. The sample profile shows around 130,000 clones; more than 85% of them were found once. 3% of the sample goes to the ten largest clones. The time point label here, explained by the study, means: about 28 days (+/-7) after the second vaccine dose. This specimen was peripheral blood, taken 28 days after the second AZD1222 dose. All receptors come from an adult who received the AZD1222 COVID-19 vaccine.

This clone was seen a handful of times. CDR3 DNA: TGTGCCAGCAGTGCCTTACCGGGACAGTACTCCTACGAGCAGTACTTC. This encodes CASSALPGQYSYEQYF. The chain links TRBV28 to TRBJ2-7; TRBD1 matches at 7 bases. Germline assignment: CDR1 MDHEN and CDR2 SYDVKM. Germline trimming cut 5 bases from V and 0 bases from J; bases unmatched to any gene: 10. This CDR3 is built from 16 residues.

CDR3 sequence: CASSRTYEQYF. The CDR3 coding sequence is TGTGCCAGCAGCCGGACCTACGAGCAGTACTTC. V is TRBV6-2 or TRBV6-3 and J is TRBJ2-7; unclear D gene. Deletions cut 6 bases from V and 2 bases from J, with 5 bases between. This CDR3 has 11 amino acids. Germline V gene data show CDR1 as MNHEY and CDR2 as SVGEGT.

The V call is TRBV6-6, the J call TRBJ1-5; D remains unclear. Germline assignment: CDR1 MNHNY and CDR2 SVGAGI (reference sequence). The CDR3 loop spans 16 amino acids. Trimming stripped 2 bases from V and 0 bases from J, with 11 bases between. CDR3 sequence reads: CASSYAGSPSNQPQHF. The CDR3 DNA reads TGTGCCAGCAGTTACGCAGGCAGCCCTAGCAATCAGCCCCAGCATTTT.